This T cell receptor (beta chain) was sequenced during a study of cytomegalovirus exposure and HLA in healthy donors. The overall study: Earlier work reported about 110 million unique TCR beta sequences from approximately 180 million T cells.

Comment on this clone: Its antigen remains unknown.

CDR1 and CDR2 from the germline V gene are MDHEN and SYDVKM. J was trimmed by 1 base and V by 8 bases; bases with no gene match: 4. The CDR3 spans 14 residues. PCR primers comprised 60 Vbeta and 13 Jbeta primers. This table comes from immunoSEQ multiplex PCR, and its TCRdb copy is limited to in-frame clones, with some not included. Of over 200,000 clones in the sample, more than 60% are singletons; the top ten hold 1.8%. Study-wide results and limits: For TCR beta chains, V- and J-gene trimming was later linked to a missense DCLRE1C variant. Across HLA loci, a later analysis found differing TCR association rates, with DRB1 most and HLA-C fewest.

These donors, healthy bone marrow donors, were studied. The TCR sequence derives from a woman between 25 and 40 years old in good health and CMV-seronegative. Sequencing was performed on PBMCs. The chain uses TRBV28 and TRBJ2-1; 8 positions agree with TRBD2. The DNA for the CDR3 is TGTGCCAGCCGGCGGGGGGCTTCCTACAATGAGCAGTTCTTC. Its translation: CASRRGASYNEQFF.